This TCR beta chain derives from a study of OX40 agonist ivuxolimab in advanced cancers. As for the study more broadly: The costimulatory receptor OX40 (CD134) was targeted by ivuxolimab, a fully human IgG2 agonistic monoclonal antibody. Intravenous ivuxolimab was administered to patients every 2 weeks at six dose levels: 0.01, 0.1, 0.3, 1.5, 3 and 10 mg/kg. Of the roughly 51 patients in dose escalation, some 20 had hepatocellular carcinoma, around 15 had melanoma, 9 had renal cell carcinoma and 9 had head and neck cancer. In the dose-escalation cohort, roughly four fifths of patients were male, and the mean age was roughly 60 years, with a range of roughly 20 to 80. Prior anti-PD-1, anti-PD-L1 or anti-CTLA-4 therapy was permitted, and checkpoint inhibitors had been received by about two fifths of dose-escalation patients. Three dose-escalation patients achieved partial responses, one with hepatocellular carcinoma and two with cutaneous melanoma. Peripheral TCRbeta sequencing was intended to test whether TCR sequence diversity was altered and clonal T-cell expansion was caused by ivuxolimab. The paper reports the monotherapy dose-escalation portion (N of about 52 patients) of the phase I ivuxolimab trial.

To sequence the TCRbeta CDR3 region, genomic DNA was isolated from the sorted cells. The immunoSEQ Assay was used to sequence the TCRbeta CDR3 regions. TCRdb took over this immuneACCESS table, retaining in-frame rearrangements with V and J assigned. Such tables are incomplete; in checked studies, under half of the missing clones stem from an unresolved V gene, and the remainder is unexplained. This sample is represented by fewer than 85,000 clones; 90% of them were singletons. Together, the top ten hold roughly 0.72% of the sample. The germline V gene encodes CDR1 SGHTA and CDR2 FQGNSA. V sheds 1 base and J sheds 2 bases, leaving 13 bases between their ends. The CDR3 sequence holds 16 residues, the cysteine and phenylalanine included. Only the CDR3 region is kept as DNA, spanning 48 bases read in frame from base 1. Patients with autoimmune disease history or receiving systemic immunosuppression were excluded from the trial. Peripheral blood for TCR sequencing was collected from all dose cohorts at baseline, on cycle 4 day 1, and on cycle 7 day 1. Samples were obtained from an open-label, multicenter, first-in-human phase I dose-escalation trial of ivuxolimab. Adults with locally advanced or metastatic head and neck squamous cell, hepatocellular, melanoma or renal cell carcinoma were enrolled in the trial. Before TCR sequencing, CD4+ and CD8+ T cells were separately sorted from peripheral blood.

The full study reports these points: Low levels of normalized T-cell clonal expansion were also shown by some nonresponding patients. After ivuxolimab, CD8+ T cells had more expanded clones than CD4+ T cells on average. Antigen specificity was not determined for the clonally expanded peripheral T cells. At doses of 0.1 to 3.0 mg/kg, clonal expansion of both CD4+ and CD8+ T cells in blood was seen between baseline and week 6. In the 0.1-3.0 mg/kg groups, partial responders were among the patients with the lowest normalized peripheral clonal expansion, particularly in CD8+ T cells.

In the case of this clone: Its target antigen remains unknown. Base qualities are missing; no much larger clone stands one base away.

The sample consisted of CD4+ or CD8+ T cells sorted from blood, taken in a trial of the OX40 agonist ivuxolimab. The TCR sequence derives from an adult with an advanced solid tumor such as melanoma, head and neck, liver or kidney cancer. This chain joins TRBV7-2 to TRBJ2-3, with the D gene not confidently named. The DNA sequence is given as TGTGCCAGCAGCTTAGATCCCCCACCAATCACAGATACGCAGTATTTT. Its translation reads: CASSLDPPPITDTQYF.